This T cell receptor (beta chain) was identified during a study of T cell clusters in autoimmune cytopenias. General study points: TRB repertoire shifts in secondary cytopenia and chronic lymphocytic leukemia mostly reflected lymphoma, not autoimmunity.

Each sample's input was roughly 230 ng genomic DNA, some 34,000 genome equivalents. TRB was amplified by touch-down multiplex PCR, primer pools A and B combined. TCRdb re-analyzed the multiplex PCR reads; it lists each CDR3 protein once, without DNA. The sample has more than 13,000 distinct CDR3 sequences. By frequency, this clonotype registers medium-sized. Its antigen is undetermined. The CDR3 loop spans 13 amino acids. This receptor was obtained from a human donor with an autoimmune cytopenia or autoimmune hepatitis (not recorded which). This chain connects TRBV12-3 or TRBV12-4 to TRBJ2-5; TCRdb names TRBD1, which stays unverified in the absence of DNA. Sequenced input: peripheral blood. The CDR3 loop is CASSLAGRETQYF.